This TCR beta chain was recovered during a study of blood T cell repertoires in COVID-19. Study overall: Acute-phase and convalescent COVID-19 samples originated in the United States, Italy and Spain. T cells, B-cell-depleted T cells, or PBMCs supplied cDNA or gDNA.

Libraries were prepared by immunoSEQ multiplex PCR; TCRdb keeps only in-frame clonotypes and omits some of them. The sample contains about 74,000 clones, 76% of which appear only once. CDR1 and CDR2 (germline): MNHEY, SMNVEV (reference sequence). V was trimmed by 10 bases and J by 4 bases, leaving 11 bases between them. The CDR3 runs 12 residues. This clonotype originated in a man between 65 and 85 years old with active or convalescent COVID-19. The V gene is TRBV27, the J gene TRBJ2-1; maybe TRBD2 (6 bases). The sample comprised peripheral blood. CDR3 nucleotides: TGTGCCATAGGCGGGGCTTACAATGAGCAGTTCTTC. Protein product: CAIGGAYNEQFF.